These T cell receptor beta chains were read from a single sample in a study of T cell repertoires in cytomegalovirus infection. In TCRdb, the reads were re-called with MiXCR into one record per CDR3 protein. Of around 71,000 distinct CDR3 sequences listed, approximately 20% were seen once; the top ten hold approximately 61%. The antigens for these receptors are not known. Sequenced here: CD8+ T cells from cultured PBMCs, sampled from culture after CMV antigen stimulation. The receptors come from a human donor in good health (CMV status not recorded). Some clones in this sample may be carry-over from other donors' samples. The CDR3 runs from the conserved cysteine through the conserved F or W. The D gene is left open where the match is weak. Where a row states a size, it is once, few, many or the class of an expanded clone; other rows omit it.

clone size	V gene	D gene	J gene	CDR3 DNA	CDR3 protein
few	TRBV7-9	.	TRBJ2-7	TGTGCCAGCAGCCACCCCTCCAGGGAGAGCTCCTACGAGCAGTACTTC	CASSHPSRESSYEQYF
.	TRBV4-1	.	TRBJ2-3	TGCGCCAGCAGCCAGGGAGTAGATACGCAGTATTTT	CASSQGVDTQYF
few	TRBV7-8	.	TRBJ1-6	TGTGCCAGCAGCCTACGTCAACTCCCTGGTAATTCACCCCTCCACTTT	CASSLRQLPGNSPLHF
.	TRBV29-1	.	TRBJ2-7	TGCAGCGTTGAGAGGGAGAGCTCCTACGAGCAGTACTTC	CSVERESSYEQYF
many	TRBV7-2	.	TRBJ2-3	TGTGCCAGCAGCTTAGCGGGGGGCACAGATACGCAGTATTTT	CASSLAGGTDTQYF
.	TRBV7-9	.	TRBJ2-2	TGTGCCAGCAGCGCCTTAGTCCGGGAGCTGTTTTTT	CASSALVRELFF
.	TRBV6-5	.	TRBJ2-7	TGTGCCAGCAGTTACTCTCGGTCACACGAGCAGTACTTC	CASSYSRSHEQYF
.	TRBV7-2	TRBD2	TRBJ2-1	TGTGCCAGCAGCTTAGTACTAGCGGGGGGCGAGTCTTTATACAATGAGCAGTTCTTC	CASSLVLAGGESLYNEQFF
few	TRBV7-6	.	TRBJ2-2	TGTGCCAGCAGCCTACCGACCGGGGAGCTGTTTTTT	CASSLPTGELFF
.	TRBV6-2/TRBV6-3	.	TRBJ2-1	TGTGCCACTACCGACAGTTACAATGAGCAGTTCTTC	CATTDSYNEQFF
.	TRBV6-5	.	TRBJ1-1	TGTGCCAGCAGTTACTCGCGCACTGAAGCTTTCTTT	CASSYSRTEAFF
few	TRBV7-6	.	TRBJ2-1	TGTGCCAGCAGCTTAGCGTTCTTGCATTACAATGAGCAGTTCTTC	CASSLAFLHYNEQFF
.	TRBV11-2	.	TRBJ2-7	TGTGCCAGCAGTCTTACGTTCGGAGGCGAGCAGTACTTC	CASSLTFGGEQYF
few	TRBV4-3	.	TRBJ2-1	TGCGCCAGCAGCCAAGAAGTAGGACGCGGGGGCGGCTCCTACAATGAGCAGTTCTTC	CASSQEVGRGGGSYNEQFF
few	TRBV7-2	.	TRBJ2-6	TGTGCCAGCAGCCGGGACCTGATGGGGCTCTCTGGGGCCAACGTCCTGACTTTC	CASSRDLMGLSGANVLTF
few	TRBV6-1	TRBD1	TRBJ1-5	TGTGCCAGCAAAATAAGACAGGGGGCGGCTAATCAGCCCCAGCATTTT	CASKIRQGAANQPQHF
.	TRBV27	.	TRBJ1-1	TGTGCCAGCAGGGCCGGGGAGGGAGCTTTCTTT	CASRAGEGAFF
.	TRBV7-6	.	TRBJ1-1	TGTGCCAGCAGCGAGGAACTCAACACTGAAGCTTTCTTT	CASSEELNTEAFF
few	TRBV6-2/TRBV6-3	TRBD1	TRBJ2-3	TGTGCCAGCAGCATCGACATCGGGACAGGGAACACAGATACGCAGTATTTT	CASSIDIGTGNTDTQYF
few	TRBV18	.	TRBJ2-5	TGTGCCAGCTCACGCGCCGGGGTACAAGAGACCCAGTACTTC	CASSRAGVQETQYF
.	TRBV5-6	.	TRBJ2-4	TGTGCCAGCAGCTTGGTGCAAGGGCCCAAAAACATTCAGTACTTC	CASSLVQGPKNIQYF
few	TRBV12-3/TRBV12-4	TRBD1	TRBJ1-2	TGTGCCAGCAGTTCCAGGGGGTTAGGGGACTATGGCTACACCTTC	CASSSRGLGDYGYTF
.	TRBV4-1	TRBD1	TRBJ2-7	TGCGCCAGCAGCCAAGGACAGGGAGATTTCTACGAGCAGTACTTC	CASSQGQGDFYEQYF
.	TRBV6-8	TRBD2	TRBJ2-1	TGTGCCAGCAGTTACGGAGCGGGGAACAATGAGCAGTTCTTC	CASSYGAGNNEQFF
.	TRBV7-8	TRBD1	TRBJ1-2	TGTGCCAGCAGCACAGCCGGGACAGGGAGGAATGGCTACACCTTC	CASSTAGTGRNGYTF
.	TRBV12-3/TRBV12-4	.	TRBJ2-1	TGTGCCAGCGATGACGAGGGGGGTCATGAGCAGTTCTTC	CASDDEGGHEQFF
.	TRBV28	TRBD1	TRBJ1-5	TGTGCCAGCAGGAGGACAGGGGGCAAGGGCAATCAGCCCCAGCATTTT	CASRRTGGKGNQPQHF
few	TRBV28	TRBD1	TRBJ1-4	TGTGCCAGCAGTCTTTACAGGGGGTCAACTAATGAAAAACTGTTTTTT	CASSLYRGSTNEKLFF
few	TRBV4-1	.	TRBJ2-7	TGCGCCAGCAGCCAAGCGTCAGGGAACGAGCAGTACTTC	CASSQASGNEQYF
.	TRBV6-1	.	TRBJ2-1	TGTGCCTGCAGTGAAAGCGACTTCAGCTCCTACAATGAGCAGTTCTTC	CACSESDFSSYNEQFF
.	TRBV4-1	.	TRBJ2-4	TGCGCCAGCAGCGACGGGGTAGCCAAAAACATTCAGTACTTC	CASSDGVAKNIQYF
.	TRBV7-8	.	TRBJ1-2	TGTGCCAGCAGCCCACCAGCCTCCTATGGCTACACCTTC	CASSPPASYGYTF
.	TRBV20-1	.	TRBJ2-4	TGCAGTGCTAGAGAGTCATCGATGCGTCTAGCCAAAAACATTCAGTACTTC	CSARESSMRLAKNIQYF
.	TRBV7-2	TRBD1	TRBJ1-2	TGTGCCAGCAGCTTAGGACAGGGCTCGGACTATGGCTACACCTTC	CASSLGQGSDYGYTF
.	TRBV24-1	.	TRBJ1-3	TGTGCCACCAGTGATCCGGTTCGGGCTGGAAACACCATATATTTT	CATSDPVRAGNTIYF
.	TRBV6-1	.	TRBJ1-5	TGTGCCAGCAGTGAAGGGGATAGCAATCAGCCCCAGCATTTT	CASSEGDSNQPQHF
.	TRBV7-8	.	TRBJ1-1	TGTGCCAGCAGCTTTCGATTCGGGGTACAGGGGAACACTGAAGCTTTCTTT	CASSFRFGVQGNTEAFF
few	TRBV5-6	.	TRBJ1-1	TGTGCCAGCAGCTACGGGTACACTGAAGCTTTCTTT	CASSYGYTEAFF
few	TRBV7-8	.	TRBJ1-5	TGTGCCAGCAGCTTAAGTGTCAATCAGCCCCAGCATTTT	CASSLSVNQPQHF
few	TRBV7-2	.	TRBJ2-5	TGTGCCAGCAGCTTCCAGGTGGGCCAAGAGACCCAGTACTTC	CASSFQVGQETQYF
few	TRBV4-1	.	TRBJ2-7	TGCGCCAGCAGCCAAGATCTAACGGAGGCTCAACTAAGCTACGAGCAGTACTTC	CASSQDLTEAQLSYEQYF
few	TRBV7-8	.	TRBJ1-1	TGTGCCAGCAGCCTAGTCGACCGGGGGGCCGAAGCTTTCTTT	CASSLVDRGAEAFF
few	TRBV7-2	TRBD1	TRBJ1-5	TGTGCCAGCAGCTCCTCGGACAGGCTTTACCAGCCCCAGCATTTT	CASSSSDRLYQPQHF
.	TRBV7-2	.	TRBJ2-5	TGTGCCAGCAGCTTAGGCTACAGCGAGGAGACCCAGTACTTC	CASSLGYSEETQYF
.	TRBV7-6	.	TRBJ2-3	TGTGCCAGCAGCCAAATTATTCCTTATCAACAGTATTTT	CASSQIIPYQQYF
few	TRBV28	.	TRBJ1-5	TGTGCCAGCAGTCCCTTTGGGAGGCCCCAGCATTTT	CASSPFGRPQHF
few	TRBV27	.	TRBJ1-1	TGTGCCAGCAGTTTAGGGGCAGGGTGGAACACTGAAGCTTTCTTT	CASSLGAGWNTEAFF
.	TRBV27	.	TRBJ1-1	TGTGCCAGCAGTTTACTAGCGGCAGGGGAAGCTGAAGCTTTCTTT	CASSLLAAGEAEAFF
many	TRBV28	.	TRBJ2-7	TGTGCCAGCACCGGGTCCTACGAGCAGTACTTC	CASTGSYEQYF
.	TRBV27	.	TRBJ1-1	TGTGCCAGCAGCCACGGGGGCCTTGAAGCTTTCTTT	CASSHGGLEAFF
.	TRBV4-3	.	TRBJ2-2	TGCGCCAGCAGCCAAGTCCGGGACAACGCCGGGGAGCTGTTTTTT	CASSQVRDNAGELFF
few	TRBV6-1	.	TRBJ1-5	TGTGCCAGCAGCCCGTCGAGGTATAGCAATCAGCCCCAGCATTTT	CASSPSRYSNQPQHF
.	TRBV6-2/TRBV6-3	.	TRBJ2-5	TGTGCCAGCAGCCACAGGGAAGAAGAGACCCAGTACTTC	CASSHREEETQYF
.	TRBV7-8	.	TRBJ1-4	TGTGCCAGCAGCTTAGGTCTACAGGGCGAGGATGAAAAACTGTTTTTT	CASSLGLQGEDEKLFF
few	TRBV6-1	.	TRBJ1-1	TGTGCCAGCAGAGAGGATCAGGGGACCTGGGGGACCGGCGAAGCTTTCTTT	CASREDQGTWGTGEAFF
few	TRBV19	.	TRBJ1-1	TGTGCCAGTAAAAGGGGTGCCATGGACACTGAAGCTTTCTTT	CASKRGAMDTEAFF
few	TRBV12-3/TRBV12-4	.	TRBJ1-5	TGTGCCAGCAGTTTTATGGCCGGGAACCTGGGTCAGCCCCAGCATTTT	CASSFMAGNLGQPQHF